This T cell receptor beta chain was documented in a study of blood T cell repertoires in COVID-19. The V end lost 1 base, the J end lost 5 bases, and 11 bases lay between the germline ends. CDR1 and CDR2 (germline): SGHRS, YFSETQ. The CDR3 spans 14 residues. Some clones are missing from TCRdb's copy, which holds only in-frame ones; the method was immunoSEQ multiplex PCR. The sample comprises about 150,000 clones, roughly 81% of which are singletons, and around 2.7% rests with the top ten. This sequence joins TRBV5-1 and TRBJ2-3; D gene ambiguous. This sequence originates from a woman at least 80 years old with COVID-19, enrolled during active disease. Material: peripheral blood. The CDR3 nucleotides are TGCGCCAGCAGCTTGCGGTGGGCCGGAGATACGCAGTATTTT. It yields the protein CASSLRWAGDTQYF.